This T cell receptor beta chain was recorded in a study of immune cell composition in non-small cell lung cancer. Overall study: Most cases were lung adenocarcinoma or squamous cell carcinoma. Study-wide points: Shared sequences between tumour-reactive and dominant in vivo clones were not proven.

This CDR3 is 14 amino acids long. The V gene lost 5 bases and the J gene lost 4 bases, with 15 bases spanning the gap. The V gene's germline CDR1 is SEHNR and CDR2 FQNEAQ (reference sequence). Some clones are missing from TCRdb's copy, which holds only in-frame ones; the method was immunoSEQ multiplex PCR. The sample includes approximately 2,000 clones, roughly 82% of them seen just once. This clone has a handful of counts. The antigen is unknown. This chain connects TRBV7-9 to TRBJ2-7; possibly TRBD1 for D (7 bases). Input material: lung tumor tissue. This receptor was obtained from a human donor with non-small cell lung cancer. The CDR3 is CASSPGGFGYEQYF. As DNA, the CDR3 is TGTGCCAGCAGCCCAGGGGGGTTCGGGTACGAGCAGTACTTC.